The TCR beta chain described here comes from a study of radiotherapy plus CTLA-4 blockade in lung cancer. Whole-study context: Disease control was achieved by just over 30% of patients, and objective responses by about 17%.

Patients had chemo-refractory metastatic non-small-cell lung cancer and received focal radiation plus CTLA-4 blockade that used ipilimumab. Generated by immunoSEQ multiplex PCR, the TCRdb table keeps only in-frame clones and is missing some. The repertoire holds about 48,000 clones, around four fifths seen once, with roughly 3.4% in the top ten. This clone was found a few times. Its specificity is not known. Trimming cost V 8 bases and J 3 bases, with 13 bases left between them. The CDR3 runs to 14 residues. Germline V gene lookup returns CDR1 MNHEY and CDR2 SMNVEV (reference sequence). Regarding the study as a whole: Clones derived from tumor TCRs expanded in blood after radiotherapy plus ipilimumab.

This receptor was identified in a human donor with non-small cell lung cancer who had stable disease on radiotherapy plus ipilimumab. Sample: peripheral blood, taken from a patient treated with radiotherapy plus ipilimumab. The chain is built from TRBV27 and TRBJ2-2; perhaps TRBD2 as D (5 bases). The CDR3 is CASAAGADTGELFF. As DNA, the CDR3 is TGTGCCAGCGCTGCGGGCGCGGACACCGGGGAGCTGTTTTTT.